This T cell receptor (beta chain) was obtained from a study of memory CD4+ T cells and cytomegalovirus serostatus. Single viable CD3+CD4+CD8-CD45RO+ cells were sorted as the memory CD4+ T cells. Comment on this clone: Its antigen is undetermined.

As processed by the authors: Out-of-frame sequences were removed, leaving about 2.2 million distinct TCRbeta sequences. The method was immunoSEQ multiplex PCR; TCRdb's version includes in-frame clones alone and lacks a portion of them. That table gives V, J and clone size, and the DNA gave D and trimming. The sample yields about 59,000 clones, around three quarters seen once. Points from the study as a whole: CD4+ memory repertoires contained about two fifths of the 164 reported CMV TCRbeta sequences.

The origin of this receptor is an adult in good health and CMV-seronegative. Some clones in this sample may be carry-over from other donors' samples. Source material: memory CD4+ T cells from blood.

DNA for the CDR3: TGTGCCAGCAGTTCCGCAGGGCTCGATAATTCACCCCTCCACTTT. It specifies CASSSAGLDNSPLHF. The chain carries TRBV6-5 and TRBJ1-6; D may be TRBD1 (5 bases). Germline V CDR1 and CDR2: MNHEY, SVGAGI. The V gene lost 4 bases and the J gene lost 5 bases, with 12 bases spanning the gap. There are 15 residues in the CDR3.